Sequencing of this T cell receptor (beta chain) was carried out in a study of blood T cell repertoires in COVID-19. Across the study: There were acute and convalescent COVID-19 samples, and they came from the United States, Italy and Spain. PBMCs, B-cell-depleted T cells, or T cells were the source of the cDNA or gDNA that made up the material.

In the authors' workflow: Estimation of nucleated cell counts was performed using reference gene primer amplification. Libraries were prepared by immunoSEQ multiplex PCR; TCRdb keeps only in-frame clonotypes and omits some of them. Clone size and the V and J calls come from that table; the DNA yielded D and trimming. The sample holds under 55,000 clones; around 90% are singletons and the top ten take 3.9%. The sequenced sample consisted of peripheral blood. The receptor was derived from a human donor in a cohort sampled during active COVID-19.

Here the CDR3 reads CASSLAGQNTGELFF. CDR3 nucleotide sequence: TGCGCCAGCAGCTTAGCGGGACAAAACACCGGGGAGCTGTTTTTT. The chain links TRBV5-1 to TRBJ2-2; D might be TRBD2 (7 bases). Germline-derived CDR1 and CDR2 are SGHRS and YFSETQ. The CDR3 totals 15 residues. Deletions cut 2 bases from V and 2 bases from J, with 10 bases between.